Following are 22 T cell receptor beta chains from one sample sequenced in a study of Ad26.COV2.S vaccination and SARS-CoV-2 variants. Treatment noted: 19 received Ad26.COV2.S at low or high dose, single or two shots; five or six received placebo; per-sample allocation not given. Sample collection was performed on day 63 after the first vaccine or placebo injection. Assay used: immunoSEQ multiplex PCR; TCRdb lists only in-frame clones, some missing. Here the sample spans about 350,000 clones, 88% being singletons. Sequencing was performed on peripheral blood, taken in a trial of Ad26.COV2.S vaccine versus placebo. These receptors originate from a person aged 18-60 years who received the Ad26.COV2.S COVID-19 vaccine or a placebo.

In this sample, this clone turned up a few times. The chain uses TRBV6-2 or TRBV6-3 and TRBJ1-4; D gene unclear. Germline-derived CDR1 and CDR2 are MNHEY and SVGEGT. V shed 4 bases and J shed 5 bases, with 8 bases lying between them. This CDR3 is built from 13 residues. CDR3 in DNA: TGTGCCAGCAGTTCGGCGGAAAATGAAAAACTGTTTTTT. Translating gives CASSSAENEKLFF.

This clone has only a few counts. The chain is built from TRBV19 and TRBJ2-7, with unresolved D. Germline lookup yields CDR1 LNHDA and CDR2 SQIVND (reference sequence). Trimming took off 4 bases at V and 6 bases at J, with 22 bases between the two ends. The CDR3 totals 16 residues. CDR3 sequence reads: CASSKTSDPPFAEQYF. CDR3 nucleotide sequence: TGTGCCAGTAGTAAAACATCTGACCCGCCGTTCGCCGAGCAGTACTTC.

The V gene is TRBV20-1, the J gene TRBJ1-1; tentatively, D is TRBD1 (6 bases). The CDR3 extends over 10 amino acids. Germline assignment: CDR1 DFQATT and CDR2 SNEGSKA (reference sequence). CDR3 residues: CRVQGNLAFF. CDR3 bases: TGCAGGGTACAGGGCAATTTGGCTTTCTTT.

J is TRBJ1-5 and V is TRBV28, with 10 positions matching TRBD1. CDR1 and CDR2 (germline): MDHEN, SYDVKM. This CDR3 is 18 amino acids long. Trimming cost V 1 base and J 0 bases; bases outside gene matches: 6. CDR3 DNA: TGTGCCAGCAGTTTATCGGGACAGGGGCTATATAGCAATCAGCCCCAGCATTTT. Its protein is CASSLSGQGLYSNQPQHF. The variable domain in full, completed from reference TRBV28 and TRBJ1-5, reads DVKVTQSSRYLVKRTGEKVFLECVQDMDHENMFWYRQDPGLGLRLIYFSYDVKMKEKGDIPEGYSVSREKKERFSLILESASTNQTSMYLCASSLSGQGLYSNQPQHFGDGTRLSIL.

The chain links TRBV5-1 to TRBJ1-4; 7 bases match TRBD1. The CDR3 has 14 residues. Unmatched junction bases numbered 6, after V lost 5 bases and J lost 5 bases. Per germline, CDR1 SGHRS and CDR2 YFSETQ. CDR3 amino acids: CASRPGQHNEKLFF. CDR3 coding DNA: TGCGCCAGCAGACCGGGACAGCACAATGAAAAACTGTTTTTT.

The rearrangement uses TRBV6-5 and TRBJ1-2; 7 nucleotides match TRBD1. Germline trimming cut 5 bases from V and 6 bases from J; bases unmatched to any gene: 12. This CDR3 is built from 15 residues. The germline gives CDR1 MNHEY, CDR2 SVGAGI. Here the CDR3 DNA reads TGTGCCAGCAGTCCACGACAGGGAGGGATACATGGCTACACCTTC. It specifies CASSPRQGGIHGYTF.

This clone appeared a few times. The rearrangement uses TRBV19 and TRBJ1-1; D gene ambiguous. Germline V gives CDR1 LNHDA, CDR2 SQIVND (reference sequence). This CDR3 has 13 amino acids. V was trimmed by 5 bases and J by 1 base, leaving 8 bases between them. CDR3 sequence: CASSYGKNTEAFF. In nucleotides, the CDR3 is TGTGCCAGTAGTTATGGGAAGAACACTGAAGCTTTCTTT.

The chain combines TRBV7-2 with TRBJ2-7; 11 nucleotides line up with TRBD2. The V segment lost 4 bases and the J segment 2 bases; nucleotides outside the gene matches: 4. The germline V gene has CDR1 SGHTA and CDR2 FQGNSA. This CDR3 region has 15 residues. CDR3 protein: CASSWTSGSTYEQYF. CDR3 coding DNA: TGTGCCAGCAGCTGGACTAGCGGGTCTACCTACGAGCAGTACTTC.

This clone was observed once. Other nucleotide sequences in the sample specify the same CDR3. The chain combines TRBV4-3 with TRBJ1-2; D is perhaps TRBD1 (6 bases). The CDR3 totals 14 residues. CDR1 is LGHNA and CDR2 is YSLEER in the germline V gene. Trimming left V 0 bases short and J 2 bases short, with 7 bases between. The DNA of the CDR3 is TGCGCCAGCAGCCAAGACGGACAGAACTATGGCTACACCTTC. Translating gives CASSQDGQNYGYTF.

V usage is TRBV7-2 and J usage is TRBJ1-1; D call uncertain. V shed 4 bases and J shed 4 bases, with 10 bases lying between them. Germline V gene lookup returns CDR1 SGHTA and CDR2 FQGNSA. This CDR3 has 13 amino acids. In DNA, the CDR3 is TGTGCCAGCAGCTCGGCCCCGGGCACTGAAGCTTTCTTT. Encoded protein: CASSSAPGTEAFF. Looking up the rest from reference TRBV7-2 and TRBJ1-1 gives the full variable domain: GAGVSQSPSNKVTEKGKDVELRCDPISGHTALYWYRQSLGQGLEFLIYFQGNSAPDKSGLPSDRFSAERTGGSVSTLTIQRTQQEDSAVYLCASSSAPGTEAFFGQGTRLTVV.

The CDR3 DNA sequence: TGTGCCAGCAGAACCCTCGCCAGGGGAGACACTGAAGCTTTCTTT. Its protein is CASRTLARGDTEAFF. The V gene is TRBV6-5, the J gene TRBJ1-1, with D maybe TRBD1 (6 bases). V was cut by 6 bases and J by 3 bases, with 17 bases left in between. Germline CDR1 is MNHEY and CDR2 is SVGAGI. CDR3 length: 15 amino acids.

In nucleotides, the CDR3 is TGTGCCAGCAGTTACGCGGTTGAGAATCAGCCCCAGCATTTT. As protein: CASSYAVENQPQHF. This chain uses TRBV6-2 or TRBV6-3 with TRBJ1-5; D is unclear. The CDR3 runs 14 residues. V gave up 2 bases and J gave up 4 bases, with 9 bases separating them. Germline V CDR1 and CDR2: MNHEY, SVGEGT.

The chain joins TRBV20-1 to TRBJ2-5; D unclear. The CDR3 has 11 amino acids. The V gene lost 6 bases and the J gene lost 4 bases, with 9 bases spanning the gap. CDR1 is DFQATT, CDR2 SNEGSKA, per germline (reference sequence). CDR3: CSAWTRETQYF. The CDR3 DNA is TGCAGTGCATGGACCCGAGAGACCCAGTACTTC.

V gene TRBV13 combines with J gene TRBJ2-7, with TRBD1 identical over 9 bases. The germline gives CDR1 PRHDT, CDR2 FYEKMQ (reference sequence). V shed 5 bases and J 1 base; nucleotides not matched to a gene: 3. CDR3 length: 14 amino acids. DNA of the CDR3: TGTGCCAGCAGCGCGGGACAGGGATCCTACGAGCAGTACTTC. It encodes CASSAGQGSYEQYF.

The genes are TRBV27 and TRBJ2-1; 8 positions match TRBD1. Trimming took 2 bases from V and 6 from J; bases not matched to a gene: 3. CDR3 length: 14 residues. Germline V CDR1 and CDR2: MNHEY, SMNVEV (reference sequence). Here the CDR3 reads CASSLDRGSNEQFF. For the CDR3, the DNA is TGTGCCAGCAGTTTAGACAGGGGATCCAATGAGCAGTTCTTC.

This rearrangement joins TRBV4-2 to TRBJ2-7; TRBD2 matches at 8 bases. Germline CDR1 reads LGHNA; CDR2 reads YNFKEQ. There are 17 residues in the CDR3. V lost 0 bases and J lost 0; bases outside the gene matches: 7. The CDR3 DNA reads TGTGCCAGCAGCCAAGATAGGAGCGGGGGTAGCTCCTACGAGCAGTACTTC. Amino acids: CASSQDRSGGSSYEQYF.

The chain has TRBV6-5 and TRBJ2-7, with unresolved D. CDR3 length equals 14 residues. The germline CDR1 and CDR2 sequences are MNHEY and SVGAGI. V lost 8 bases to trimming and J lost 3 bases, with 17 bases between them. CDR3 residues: CASSSTVRIYEQYF. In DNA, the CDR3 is TGTGCCAGCTCTTCGACGGTTAGGATCTACGAGCAGTACTTC.

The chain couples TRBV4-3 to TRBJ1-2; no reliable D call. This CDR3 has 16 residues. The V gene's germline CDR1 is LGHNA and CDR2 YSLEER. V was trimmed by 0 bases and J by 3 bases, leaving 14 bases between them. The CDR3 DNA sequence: TGCGCCAGCAGCCAAGATCATAAAGCATCGTACTATGGCTACACCTTC. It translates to CASSQDHKASYYGYTF.

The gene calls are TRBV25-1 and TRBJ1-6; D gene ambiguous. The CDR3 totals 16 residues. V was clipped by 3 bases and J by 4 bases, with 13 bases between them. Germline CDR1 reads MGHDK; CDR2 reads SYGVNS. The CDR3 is CASSDGSRRYNSPLHF. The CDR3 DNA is TGTGCCAGCAGTGATGGTTCCAGACGATATAATTCACCCCTCCACTTT.

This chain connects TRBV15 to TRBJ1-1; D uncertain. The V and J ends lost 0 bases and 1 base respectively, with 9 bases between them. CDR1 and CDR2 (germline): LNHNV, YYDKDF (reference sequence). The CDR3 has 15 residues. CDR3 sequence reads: CATSRETPPNTEAFF. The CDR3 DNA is TGTGCCACCAGCAGAGAAACCCCGCCGAACACTGAAGCTTTCTTT. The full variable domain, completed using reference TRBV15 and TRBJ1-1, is DAMVIQNPRYQVTQFGKPVTLSCSQTLNHNVMYWYQQKSSQAPKLLFHYYDKDFNNEADTPDNFQSRRPNTSFCFLDIRSPGLGDTAMYLCATSRETPPNTEAFFGQGTRLTVV.

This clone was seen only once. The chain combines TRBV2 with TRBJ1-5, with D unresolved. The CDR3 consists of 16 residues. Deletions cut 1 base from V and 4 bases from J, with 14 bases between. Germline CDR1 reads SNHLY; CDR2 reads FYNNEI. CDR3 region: CASSEGGRRENQPQHF. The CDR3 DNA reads TGTGCCAGCAGTGAAGGAGGGAGGAGGGAGAATCAGCCCCAGCATTTT.

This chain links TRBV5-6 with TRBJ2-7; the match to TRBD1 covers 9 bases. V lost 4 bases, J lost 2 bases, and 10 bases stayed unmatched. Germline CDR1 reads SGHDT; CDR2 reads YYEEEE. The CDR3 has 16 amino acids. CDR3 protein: CASSRDRVSRAYEQYF. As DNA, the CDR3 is TGTGCCAGCAGCAGGGACAGGGTCTCCAGGGCCTACGAGCAGTACTTC.